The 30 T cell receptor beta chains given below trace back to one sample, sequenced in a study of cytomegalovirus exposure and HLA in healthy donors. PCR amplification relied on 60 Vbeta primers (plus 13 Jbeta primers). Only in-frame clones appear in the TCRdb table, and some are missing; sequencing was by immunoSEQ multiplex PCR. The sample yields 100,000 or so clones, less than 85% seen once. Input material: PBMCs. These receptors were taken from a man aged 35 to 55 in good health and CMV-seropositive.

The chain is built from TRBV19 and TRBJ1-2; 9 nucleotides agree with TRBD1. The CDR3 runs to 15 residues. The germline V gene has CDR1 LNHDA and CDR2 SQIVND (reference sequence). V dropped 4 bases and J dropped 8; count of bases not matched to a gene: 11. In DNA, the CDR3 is TGTGCCAGTAGTACCGGAAACACAGGGGGCAGAGGCTACACCTTC. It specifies CASSTGNTGGRGYTF.

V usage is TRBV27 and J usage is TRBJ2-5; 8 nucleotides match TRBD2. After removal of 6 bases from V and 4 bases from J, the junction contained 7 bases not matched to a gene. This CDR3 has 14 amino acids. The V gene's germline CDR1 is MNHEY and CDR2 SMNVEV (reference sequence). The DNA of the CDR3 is TGTGCCAGCAGAATTAATAGCGGGACAGAGACCCAGTACTTC. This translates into CASRINSGTETQYF.

The CDR3 DNA is TGTGCCAGCAGTTTCGGACTAGCGGGGAACAATGAGCAGTTCTTC. The encoded protein is CASSFGLAGNNEQFF. The chain combines TRBV28 with TRBJ2-1; 12 nucleotides line up with TRBD2. The V segment lost 3 bases and the J segment 5 bases; nucleotides outside the gene matches: 2. CDR3 size: 15 residues. CDR1 is MDHEN and CDR2 is SYDVKM in the germline V gene.

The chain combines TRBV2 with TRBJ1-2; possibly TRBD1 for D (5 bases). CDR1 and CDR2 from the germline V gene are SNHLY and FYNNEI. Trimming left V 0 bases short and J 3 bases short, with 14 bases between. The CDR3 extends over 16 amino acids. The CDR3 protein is CASSEALQGFYYGYTF. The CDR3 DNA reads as TGTGCCAGCAGTGAAGCCCTGCAGGGATTTTACTATGGCTACACCTTC.

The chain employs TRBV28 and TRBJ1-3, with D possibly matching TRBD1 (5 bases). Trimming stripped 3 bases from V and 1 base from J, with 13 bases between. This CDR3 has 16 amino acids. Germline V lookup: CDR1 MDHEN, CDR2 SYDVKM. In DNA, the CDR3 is TGTGCCAGCAGTTTGTCCGGGGGGAGATCTGGAAACACCATATATTTT. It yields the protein CASSLSGGRSGNTIYF.

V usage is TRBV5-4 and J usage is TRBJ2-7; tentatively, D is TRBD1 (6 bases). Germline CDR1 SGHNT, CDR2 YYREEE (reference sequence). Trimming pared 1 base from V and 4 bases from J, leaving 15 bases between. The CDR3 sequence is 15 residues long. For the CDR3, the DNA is TGTGCCAGCAGCTTGAGTCCTCAGGGGCAATACGAGCAGTACTTC. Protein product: CASSLSPQGQYEQYF.

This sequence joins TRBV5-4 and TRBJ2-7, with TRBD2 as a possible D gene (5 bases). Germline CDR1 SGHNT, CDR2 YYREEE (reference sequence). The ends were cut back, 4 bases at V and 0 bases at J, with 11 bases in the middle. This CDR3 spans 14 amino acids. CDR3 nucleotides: TGTGCCAGCAGCCAAGACTACTCCTCCTACGAGCAGTACTTC. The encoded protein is CASSQDYSSYEQYF.

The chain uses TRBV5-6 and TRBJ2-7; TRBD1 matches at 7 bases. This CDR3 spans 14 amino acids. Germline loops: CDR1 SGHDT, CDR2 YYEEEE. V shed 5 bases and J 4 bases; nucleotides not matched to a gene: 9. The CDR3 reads CASRPAGTAYEQYF. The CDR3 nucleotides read TGTGCCAGCAGACCAGCCGGGACAGCTTACGAGCAGTACTTC.

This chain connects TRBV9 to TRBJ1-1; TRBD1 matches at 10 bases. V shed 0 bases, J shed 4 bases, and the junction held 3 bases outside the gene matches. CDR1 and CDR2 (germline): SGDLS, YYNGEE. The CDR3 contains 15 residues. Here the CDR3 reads CASSVGTGGSTEAFF. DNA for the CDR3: TGTGCCAGCAGCGTAGGGACAGGGGGGAGCACTGAAGCTTTCTTT.

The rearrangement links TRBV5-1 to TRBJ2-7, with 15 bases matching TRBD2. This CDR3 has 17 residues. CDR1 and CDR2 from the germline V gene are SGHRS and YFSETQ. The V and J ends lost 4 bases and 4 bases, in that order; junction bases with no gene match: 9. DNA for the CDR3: TGCGCCAGCAGCCTCGGGACTAGCGGGAGGTTGGGTTACGAGCAGTACTTC. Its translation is CASSLGTSGRLGYEQYF.

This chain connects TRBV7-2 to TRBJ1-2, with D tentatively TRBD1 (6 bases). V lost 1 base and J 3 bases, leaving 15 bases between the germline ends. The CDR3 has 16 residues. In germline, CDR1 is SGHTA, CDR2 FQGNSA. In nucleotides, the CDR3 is TGTGCCAGCAGCTTAGAGGGGCCAGGGGCCTACTATGGCTACACCTTC. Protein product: CASSLEGPGAYYGYTF.

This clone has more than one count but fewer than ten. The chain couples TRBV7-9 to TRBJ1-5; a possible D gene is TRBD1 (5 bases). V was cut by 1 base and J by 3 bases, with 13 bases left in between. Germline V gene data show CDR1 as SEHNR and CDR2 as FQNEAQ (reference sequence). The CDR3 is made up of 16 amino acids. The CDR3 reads CASSLERTQPNQPQHF. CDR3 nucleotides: TGTGCCAGCAGCTTAGAACGGACACAACCCAATCAGCCCCAGCATTTT. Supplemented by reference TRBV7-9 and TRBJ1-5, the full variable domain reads DTGVSQNPRHKITKRGQNVTFRCDPISEHNRLYWYRQTLGQGPEFLTYFQNEAQLEKSRLLSDRFSAERPKGSFSTLEIQRTEQGDSAMYLCASSLERTQPNQPQHFGDGTRLSIL.

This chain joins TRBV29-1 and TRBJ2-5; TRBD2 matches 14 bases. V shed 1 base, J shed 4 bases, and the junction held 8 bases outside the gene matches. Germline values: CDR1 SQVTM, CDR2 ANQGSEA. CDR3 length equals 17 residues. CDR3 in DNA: TGCAGCGTTGAAGGCAGACTAGCGGGGGGGCCTTTAGAGACCCAGTACTTC. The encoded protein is CSVEGRLAGGPLETQYF.

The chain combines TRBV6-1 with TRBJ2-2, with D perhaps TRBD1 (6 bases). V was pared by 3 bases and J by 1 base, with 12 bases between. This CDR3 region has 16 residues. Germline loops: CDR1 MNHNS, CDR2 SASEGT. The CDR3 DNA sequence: TGTGCCAGCAGTGATGGGACACAGGTGAACACCGGGGAGCTGTTTTTT. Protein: CASSDGTQVNTGELFF.

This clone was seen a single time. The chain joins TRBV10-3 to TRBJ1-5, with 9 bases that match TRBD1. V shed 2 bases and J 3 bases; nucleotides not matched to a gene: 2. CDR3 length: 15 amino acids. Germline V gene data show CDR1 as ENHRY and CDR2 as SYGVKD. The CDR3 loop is CAISEDRGTNQPQHF. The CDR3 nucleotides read TGTGCCATCAGTGAGGACAGGGGGACCAATCAGCCCCAGCATTTT.

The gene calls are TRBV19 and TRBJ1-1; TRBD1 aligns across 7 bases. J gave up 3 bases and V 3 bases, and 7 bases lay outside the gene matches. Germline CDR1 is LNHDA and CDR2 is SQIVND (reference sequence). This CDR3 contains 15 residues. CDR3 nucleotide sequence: TGTGCCAGTAGTATGGGGGACAGTCTCTACACTGAAGCTTTCTTT. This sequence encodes CASSMGDSLYTEAFF.

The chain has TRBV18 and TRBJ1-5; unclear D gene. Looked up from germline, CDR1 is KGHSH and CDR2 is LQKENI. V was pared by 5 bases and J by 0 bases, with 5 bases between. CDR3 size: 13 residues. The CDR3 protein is CASSEASNQPQHF. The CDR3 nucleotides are TGTGCCAGCTCAGAGGCTAGCAATCAGCCCCAGCATTTT.

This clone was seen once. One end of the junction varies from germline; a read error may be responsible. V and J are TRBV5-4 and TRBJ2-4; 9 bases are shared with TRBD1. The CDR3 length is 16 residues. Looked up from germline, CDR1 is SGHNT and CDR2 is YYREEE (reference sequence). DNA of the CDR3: TGTGCCAGCAGCACACCGGGACAGGGTTCCAAAAACAGTCAGTACTTC. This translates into CASSTPGQGSKNSQYF.

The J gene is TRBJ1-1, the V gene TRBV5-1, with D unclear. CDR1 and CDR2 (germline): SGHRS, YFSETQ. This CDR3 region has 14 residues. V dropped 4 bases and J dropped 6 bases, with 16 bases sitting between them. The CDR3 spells CASSPASRRAEAFF. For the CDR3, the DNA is TGCGCCAGCAGCCCAGCTTCACGACGGGCTGAAGCTTTCTTT. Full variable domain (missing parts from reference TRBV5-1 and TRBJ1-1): KAGVTQTPRYLIKTRGQQVTLSCSPISGHRSVSWYQQTPGQGLQFLFEYFSETQRNKGNFPGRFSGRQFSNSRSEMNVSTLELGDSALYLCASSPASRRAEAFFGQGTRLTVV.

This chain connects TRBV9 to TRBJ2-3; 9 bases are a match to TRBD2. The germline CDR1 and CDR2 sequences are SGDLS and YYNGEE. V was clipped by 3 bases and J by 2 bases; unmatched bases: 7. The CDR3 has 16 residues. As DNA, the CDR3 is TGTGCCAGCAGCGCATCCCAGCGGGAGGCCACAGATACGCAGTATTTT. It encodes CASSASQREATDTQYF.

CDR3 nucleotides: TGTGCCATCAAAGGACAGGGTGCCTACAATGAGCAGTTCTTC. Protein product: CAIKGQGAYNEQFF. This rearrangement joins TRBV10-3 to TRBJ2-1, with TRBD1 identical over 8 bases. The germline CDR1 and CDR2 sequences are ENHRY and SYGVKD. The V and J ends lost 7 bases and 2 bases, in that order; junction bases with no gene match: 4. This CDR3 contains 14 residues.

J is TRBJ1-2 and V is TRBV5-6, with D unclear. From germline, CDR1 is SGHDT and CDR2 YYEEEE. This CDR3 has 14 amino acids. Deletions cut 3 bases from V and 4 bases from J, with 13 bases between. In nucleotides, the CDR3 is TGTGCCAGCAGCTCGTCCCCCGGGAGCTATGGCTACACCTTC. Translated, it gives CASSSSPGSYGYTF.

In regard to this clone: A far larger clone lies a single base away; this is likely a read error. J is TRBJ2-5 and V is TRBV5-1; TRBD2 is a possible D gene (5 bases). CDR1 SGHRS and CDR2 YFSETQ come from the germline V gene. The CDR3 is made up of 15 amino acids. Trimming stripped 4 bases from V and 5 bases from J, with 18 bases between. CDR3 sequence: CASSQILVGFETQYF. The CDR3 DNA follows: TGCGCCAGCAGCCAAATACTAGTAGGGTTCGAGACCCAGTACTTC.

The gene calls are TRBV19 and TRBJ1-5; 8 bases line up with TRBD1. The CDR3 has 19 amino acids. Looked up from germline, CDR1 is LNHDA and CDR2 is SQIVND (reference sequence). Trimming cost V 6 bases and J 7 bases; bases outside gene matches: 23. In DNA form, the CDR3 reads TGTGCCAGTAGCATCCCACGGGAAGGACAGGGTAGGGTTGGGCAGCCCCAGCATTTT. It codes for CASSIPREGQGRVGQPQHF.

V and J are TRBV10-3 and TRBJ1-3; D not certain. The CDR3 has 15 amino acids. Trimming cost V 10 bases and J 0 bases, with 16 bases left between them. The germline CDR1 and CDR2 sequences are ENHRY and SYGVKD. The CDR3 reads CATSSLGASGNTIYF. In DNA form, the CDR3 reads TGTGCCACCAGCAGCCTAGGCGCCTCTGGAAACACCATATATTTT.

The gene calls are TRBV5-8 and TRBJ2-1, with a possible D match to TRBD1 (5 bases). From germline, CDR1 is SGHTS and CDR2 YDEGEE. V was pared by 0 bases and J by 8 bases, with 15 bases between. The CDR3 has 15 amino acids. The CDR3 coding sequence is TGTGCCAGCAGCTTGGGCGGCAGGGTAGTCGATGAGCAGTTCTTC. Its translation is CASSLGGRVVDEQFF.

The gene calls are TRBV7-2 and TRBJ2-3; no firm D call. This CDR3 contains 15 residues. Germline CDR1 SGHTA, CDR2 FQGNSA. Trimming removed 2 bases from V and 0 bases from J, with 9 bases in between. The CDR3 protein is CASSLSAGSTDTQYF. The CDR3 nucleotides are TGTGCCAGCAGCTTATCAGCAGGTAGCACAGATACGCAGTATTTT. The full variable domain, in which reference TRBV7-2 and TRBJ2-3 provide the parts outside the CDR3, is GAGVSQSPSNKVTEKGKDVELRCDPISGHTALYWYRQSLGQGLEFLIYFQGNSAPDKSGLPSDRFSAERTGGSVSTLTIQRTQQEDSAVYLCASSLSAGSTDTQYFGPGTRLTVL.

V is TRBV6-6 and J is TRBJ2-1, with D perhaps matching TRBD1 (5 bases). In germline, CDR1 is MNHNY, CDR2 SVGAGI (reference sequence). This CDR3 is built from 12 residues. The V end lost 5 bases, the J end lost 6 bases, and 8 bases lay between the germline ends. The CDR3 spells CASSAGFNEQFF. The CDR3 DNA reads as TGTGCCAGCAGTGCAGGGTTCAATGAGCAGTTCTTC.

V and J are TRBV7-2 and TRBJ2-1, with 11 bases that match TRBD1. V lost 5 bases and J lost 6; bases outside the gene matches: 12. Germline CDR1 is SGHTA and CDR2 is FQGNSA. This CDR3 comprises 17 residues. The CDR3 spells CASSPYGTGGGSNEQFF. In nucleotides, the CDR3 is TGTGCCAGCAGCCCATACGGGACAGGGGGGGGATCCAATGAGCAGTTCTTC.

The CDR3 loop is CASSKTGGPDTQYF. The CDR3 DNA reads TGTGCCAGTAGTAAGACAGGGGGGCCAGATACGCAGTATTTT. V and J are TRBV19 and TRBJ2-3; 9 bases map to TRBD1. The V gene end was trimmed by 4 bases and the J gene end by 4 bases; junction bases not matched to a gene: 3. Germline CDR1 LNHDA, CDR2 SQIVND (reference sequence). This CDR3 has 14 residues.